The present TCR beta chain was sequenced within a study of blood T cell repertoires in COVID-19. CDR3 size: 14 residues. Germline CDR1 and CDR2: SGHRS and YFSETQ. Trimming stripped 0 bases from V and 6 bases from J, with 10 bases between. The assay was immunoSEQ multiplex PCR, and TCRdb's table has in-frame clones only and misses some. The repertoire includes approximately 170,000 clones, roughly nine tenths of them detected once, and around 1.1% sits in the top ten. The rearrangement uses TRBV5-1 and TRBJ2-1, with D tentatively TRBD2 (5 bases). The sequence was obtained from a man between 25 and 39 years old with acute or convalescent COVID-19. The sequenced material came from peripheral blood. CDR3 sequence reads: CASSLDRDGNEQFF. The CDR3 DNA reads as TGCGCCAGCAGCTTGGATCGGGATGGCAATGAGCAGTTCTTC.